The 8 T cell receptor beta chains in this list originate from one sample, sequenced in a study of cytomegalovirus exposure and HLA in healthy donors (dated by TCRdb to about 2017). Preparation of the library involved the immunoSEQ multiplex PCR assay. TCRdb took over this immuneACCESS table, retaining in-frame rearrangements with V and J assigned. Such tables are incomplete; in checked studies, under half of the missing clones stem from an unresolved V gene, and the remainder is unexplained. A total of some 84,000 clones appear in this sample, around 90% of them only once. The top ten clones comprise approximately 2.2% of the sample. Input material: PBMCs. The receptors stem from a man under 40 in good health and CMV-seronegative.

The chain has TRBV14 and TRBJ2-1; the D gene is possibly TRBD2 (6 bases). Germline assignment: CDR1 SGHDN and CDR2 FVKESK. The CDR3 loop spans 14 amino acids. Trimming cost V 8 bases and J 0 bases, with 11 bases left between them. CDR3 loop: CASQDGSSYNEQFF. The DNA for the CDR3 is TGTGCCAGCCAGGACGGGAGCTCCTACAATGAGCAGTTCTTC.

The V and J genes are TRBV2 and TRBJ1-2, with unresolved D. The germline V gene encodes CDR1 SNHLY and CDR2 FYNNEI. V lost 1 base, J lost 1 base, and 22 bases lay in between. This CDR3 is 19 amino acids long. CDR3 bases: TGTGCCAGCAGTGAAGGCTTGGCAGTCCGACAAGCCCGTAACTATGGCTACACCTTC. This encodes CASSEGLAVRQARNYGYTF.

The V call is TRBV5-1, the J call TRBJ1-6; 9 bases fit TRBD1. CDR3 size: 15 residues. CDR1 and CDR2 from the germline V gene are SGHRS and YFSETQ. J lost 7 bases, V lost 1 base, and 3 bases had no gene match. The CDR3 protein is CASSLWDRENSPLHF. The CDR3 nucleotides read TGCGCCAGCAGCTTGTGGGACAGGGAGAATTCACCCCTCCACTTT.

V and J are TRBV5-4 and TRBJ2-7, with D tentatively TRBD2 (6 bases). Germline V gene data show CDR1 as SGHNT and CDR2 as YYREEE (reference sequence). This CDR3 has 16 residues. Between the trimmed V and J ends, which lost 4 bases and 0 bases, there was a span of 17 bases. CDR3 sequence: CASSPAGGSSSYEQYF. The CDR3, as DNA: TGTGCCAGCAGCCCAGCTGGGGGGAGTAGCTCCTACGAGCAGTACTTC.

The chain carries TRBV14 and TRBJ1-1, with a tentative D call TRBD1 (6 bases). V lost 2 bases and J 1 base, leaving 11 bases between the germline ends. Germline V gene lookup returns CDR1 SGHDN and CDR2 FVKESK. The CDR3 extends over 15 amino acids. CDR3 bases: TGTGCCAGCAGCCAACTACGGACAGAGAACACTGAAGCTTTCTTT. Its translation is CASSQLRTENTEAFF.

The V call is TRBV5-8, the J call TRBJ2-2, with D hard to call. This CDR3 has 12 amino acids. Trimming pared 5 bases from V and 4 bases from J, leaving 6 bases between. Germline CDR1 is SGHTS and CDR2 is YDEGEE. The CDR3 nucleotides read TGTGCCAGCAGGCGTGGCACCGGGGAGCTGTTTTTT. Residues: CASRRGTGELFF.

The chain is built from TRBV5-1 and TRBJ2-1; D ambiguous. Trimming left V 0 bases short and J 3 bases short, with 4 bases between. The CDR3 spans 13 residues. The germline V gene has CDR1 SGHRS and CDR2 YFSETQ. The DNA of the CDR3 is TGCGCCAGCAGCTTGGACAGCTACAATGAGCAGTTCTTC. Translated: CASSLDSYNEQFF.

CDR3 protein: CASSEEGGTEAFF. The CDR3 bases are TGTGCCAGCAGTGAGGAGGGTGGGACTGAAGCTTTCTTT. The rearrangement links TRBV6-4 to TRBJ1-1; D is unclear. V was pared by 3 bases and J by 5 bases, with 10 bases between. CDR3 length: 13 residues. Germline V gene data show CDR1 as MRHNA and CDR2 as SNTAGT.